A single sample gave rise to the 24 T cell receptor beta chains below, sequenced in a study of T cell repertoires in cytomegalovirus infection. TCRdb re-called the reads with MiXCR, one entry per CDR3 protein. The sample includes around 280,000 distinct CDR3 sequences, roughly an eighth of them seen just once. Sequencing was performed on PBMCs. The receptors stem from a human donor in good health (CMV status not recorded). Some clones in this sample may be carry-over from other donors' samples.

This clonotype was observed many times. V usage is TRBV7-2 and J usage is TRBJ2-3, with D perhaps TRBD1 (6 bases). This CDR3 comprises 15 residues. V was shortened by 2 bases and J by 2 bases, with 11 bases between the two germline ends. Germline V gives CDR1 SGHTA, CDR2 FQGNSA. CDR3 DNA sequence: TGTGCCAGCAGCTTATACAGGGTGATCACAGATACGCAGTATTTT. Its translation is CASSLYRVITDTQYF.

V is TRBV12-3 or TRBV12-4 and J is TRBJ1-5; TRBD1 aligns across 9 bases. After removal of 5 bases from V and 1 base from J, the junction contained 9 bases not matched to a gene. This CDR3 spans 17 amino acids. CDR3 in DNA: TGTGCCAGCAGTCCCCCCGGGACAGGGATGAGCAATCAGCCCCAGCATTTT. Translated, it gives CASSPPGTGMSNQPQHF.

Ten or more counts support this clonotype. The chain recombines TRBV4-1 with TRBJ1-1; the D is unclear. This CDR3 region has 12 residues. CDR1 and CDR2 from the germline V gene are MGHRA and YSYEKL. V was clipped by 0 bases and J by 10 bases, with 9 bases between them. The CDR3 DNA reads TGCGCCAGCAGCCAAGAGTCGAAAGGAGCTTTCTTT. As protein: CASSQESKGAFF.

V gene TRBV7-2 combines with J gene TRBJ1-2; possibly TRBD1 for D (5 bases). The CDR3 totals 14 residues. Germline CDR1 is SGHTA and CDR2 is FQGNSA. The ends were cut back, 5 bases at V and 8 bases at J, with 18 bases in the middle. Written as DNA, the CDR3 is TGTGCCAGCAGCCTAGAGACAGATCTACGGGGCTACACCTTC. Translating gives CASSLETDLRGYTF.

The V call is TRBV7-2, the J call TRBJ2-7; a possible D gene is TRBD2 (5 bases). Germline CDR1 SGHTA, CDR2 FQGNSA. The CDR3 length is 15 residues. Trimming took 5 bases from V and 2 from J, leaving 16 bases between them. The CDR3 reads CASSQAGSQTYEQYF. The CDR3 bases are TGTGCCAGCAGCCAGGCGGGCTCGCAAACCTACGAGCAGTACTTC.

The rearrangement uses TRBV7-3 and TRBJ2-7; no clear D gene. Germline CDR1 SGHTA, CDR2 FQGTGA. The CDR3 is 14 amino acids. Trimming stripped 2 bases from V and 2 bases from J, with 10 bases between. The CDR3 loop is CASSLAPSAYEQYF. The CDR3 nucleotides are TGTGCCAGCAGCTTAGCCCCGAGTGCCTACGAGCAGTACTTC. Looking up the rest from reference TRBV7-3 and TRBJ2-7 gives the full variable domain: GAGVSQTPSNKVTEKGKYVELRCDPISGHTALYWYRQSLGQGPEFLIYFQGTGAADDSGLPNDRFFAVRPEGSVSTLKIQRTERGDSAVYLCASSLAPSAYEQYFGPGTRLTVT.

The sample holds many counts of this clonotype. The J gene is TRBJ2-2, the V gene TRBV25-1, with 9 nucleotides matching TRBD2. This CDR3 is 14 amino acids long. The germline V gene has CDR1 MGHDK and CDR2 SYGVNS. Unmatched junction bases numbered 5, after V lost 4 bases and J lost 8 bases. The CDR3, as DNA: TGTGCCAGCAGTGCAGCGGGAGGATCGGGGGAGCTGTTTTTT. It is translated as CASSAAGGSGELFF.

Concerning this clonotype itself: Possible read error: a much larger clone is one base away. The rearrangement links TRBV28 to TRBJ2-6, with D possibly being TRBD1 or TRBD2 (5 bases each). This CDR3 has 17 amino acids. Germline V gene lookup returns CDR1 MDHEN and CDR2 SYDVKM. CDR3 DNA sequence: TGTGCCAGCAGTTTAGGACGACAGCTCTCCGGGGCCAGCGTCCTGACTTTC. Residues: CASSLGRQLSGASVLTF.

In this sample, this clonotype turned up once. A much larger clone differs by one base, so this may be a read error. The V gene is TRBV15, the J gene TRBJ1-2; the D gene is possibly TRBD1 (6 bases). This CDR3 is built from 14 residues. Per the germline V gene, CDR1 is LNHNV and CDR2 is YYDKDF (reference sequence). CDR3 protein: CVTSRDVQGRGYTF. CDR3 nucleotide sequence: TGTGTCACCAGCAGAGATGTACAGGGTAGAGGCTACACCTTC.

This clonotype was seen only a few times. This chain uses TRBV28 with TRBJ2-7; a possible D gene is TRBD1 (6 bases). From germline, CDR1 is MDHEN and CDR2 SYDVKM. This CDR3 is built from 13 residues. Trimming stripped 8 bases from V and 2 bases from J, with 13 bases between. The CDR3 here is CASFRQEPYEQYF. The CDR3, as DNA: TGTGCCAGCTTCAGACAGGAGCCCTACGAGCAGTACTTC.

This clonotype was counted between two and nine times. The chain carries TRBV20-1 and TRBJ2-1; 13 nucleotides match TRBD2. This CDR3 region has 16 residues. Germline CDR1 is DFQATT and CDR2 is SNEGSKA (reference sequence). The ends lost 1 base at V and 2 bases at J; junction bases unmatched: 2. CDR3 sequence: CSARGGTSGTYNEQFF. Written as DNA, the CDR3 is TGCAGTGCTAGAGGAGGGACTAGCGGGACCTACAATGAGCAGTTCTTC.

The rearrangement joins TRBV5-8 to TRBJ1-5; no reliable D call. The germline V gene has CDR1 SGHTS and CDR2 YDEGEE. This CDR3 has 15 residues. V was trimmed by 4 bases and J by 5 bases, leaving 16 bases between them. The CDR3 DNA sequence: TGTGCCAGCAGCCTATTGAGAGGGCTCGATCAGCCCCAGCATTTT. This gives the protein CASSLLRGLDQPQHF.

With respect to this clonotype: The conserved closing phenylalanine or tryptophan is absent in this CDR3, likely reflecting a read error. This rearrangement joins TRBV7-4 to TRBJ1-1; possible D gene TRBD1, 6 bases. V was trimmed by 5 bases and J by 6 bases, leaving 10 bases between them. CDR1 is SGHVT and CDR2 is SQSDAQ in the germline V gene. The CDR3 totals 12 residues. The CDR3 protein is CASSPTGSEAFS. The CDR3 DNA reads TGTGCCAGCAGCCCCACAGGGTCTGAAGCTTTCTCT.

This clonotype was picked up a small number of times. CDR3 bases: TGCAGTGCTAGAGATCCGGGACCAGGCGAGCAGTACTTC. It is translated as CSARDPGPGEQYF. The chain uses TRBV20-1 and TRBJ2-7; D possibly uses TRBD1 or TRBD2 (5 bases each). Deletions cut 0 bases from V and 6 bases from J, with 12 bases between. This CDR3 has 13 amino acids. Germline values: CDR1 DFQATT, CDR2 SNEGSKA (reference sequence).

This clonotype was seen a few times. CDR3 sequence: CASSYQVPGYGYTF. DNA for the CDR3: TGTGCCAGCAGTTACCAGGTCCCCGGGTATGGCTACACCTTC. The chain employs TRBV6-5 and TRBJ1-2; D gene uncertain. The CDR3 totals 14 residues. Per germline, CDR1 MNHEY and CDR2 SVGAGI. The V and J ends lost 2 bases and 5 bases respectively, with 12 bases between them.

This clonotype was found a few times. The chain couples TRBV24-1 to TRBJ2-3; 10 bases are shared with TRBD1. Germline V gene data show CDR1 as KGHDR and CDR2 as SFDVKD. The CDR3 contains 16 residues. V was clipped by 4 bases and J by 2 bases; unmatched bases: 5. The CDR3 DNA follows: TGTGCCACCAGTGACCCGGGACAGGGGACCACAGATACGCAGTATTTT. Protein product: CATSDPGQGTTDTQYF.

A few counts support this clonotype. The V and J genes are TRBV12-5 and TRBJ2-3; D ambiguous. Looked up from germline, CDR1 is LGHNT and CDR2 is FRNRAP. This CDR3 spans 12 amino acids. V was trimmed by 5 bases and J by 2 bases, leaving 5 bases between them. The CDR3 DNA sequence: TGTGCTAGTGGTCCTGTCACAGATACGCAGTATTTT. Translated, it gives CASGPVTDTQYF.

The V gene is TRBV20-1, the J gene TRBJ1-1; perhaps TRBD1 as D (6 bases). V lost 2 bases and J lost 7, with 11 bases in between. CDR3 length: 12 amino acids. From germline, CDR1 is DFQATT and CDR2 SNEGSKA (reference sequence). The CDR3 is CSARWQGSEAFF. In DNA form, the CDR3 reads TGCAGTGCTAGATGGCAGGGGAGTGAAGCTTTCTTT.

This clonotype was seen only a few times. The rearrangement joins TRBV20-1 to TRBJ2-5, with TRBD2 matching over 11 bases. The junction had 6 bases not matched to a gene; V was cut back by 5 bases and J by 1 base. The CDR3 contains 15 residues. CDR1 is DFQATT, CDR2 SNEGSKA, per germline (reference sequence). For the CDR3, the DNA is TGCAGTGCTTTTGGACTAGCGGGTATCCAAGAGACCCAGTACTTC. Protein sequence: CSAFGLAGIQETQYF.

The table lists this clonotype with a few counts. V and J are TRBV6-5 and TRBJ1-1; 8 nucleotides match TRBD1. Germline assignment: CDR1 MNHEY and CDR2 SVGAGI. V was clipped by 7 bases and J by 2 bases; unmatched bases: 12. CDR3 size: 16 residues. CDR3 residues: CASKDRALVVNTEAFF. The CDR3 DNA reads TGTGCCAGCAAGGACAGGGCTCTGGTAGTAAACACTGAAGCTTTCTTT.

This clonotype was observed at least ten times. Here the CDR3 reads CASSPGGGGELFF. CDR3 in DNA: TGTGCCAGCAGTCCCGGCGGAGGCGGGGAGCTGTTTTTT. The chain uses TRBV12-3 or TRBV12-4 and TRBJ2-2; the D gene is possibly TRBD2 (5 bases). V dropped 5 bases and J dropped 7 bases, with 11 bases sitting between them. This CDR3 contains 13 residues.

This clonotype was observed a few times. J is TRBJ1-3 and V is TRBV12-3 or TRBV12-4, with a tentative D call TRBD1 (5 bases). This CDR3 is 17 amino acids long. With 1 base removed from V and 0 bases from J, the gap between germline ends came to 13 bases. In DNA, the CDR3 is TGTGCCAGCAGTTTAGTGACGGGGCCCTTCTCTGGAAACACCATATATTTT. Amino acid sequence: CASSLVTGPFSGNTIYF.

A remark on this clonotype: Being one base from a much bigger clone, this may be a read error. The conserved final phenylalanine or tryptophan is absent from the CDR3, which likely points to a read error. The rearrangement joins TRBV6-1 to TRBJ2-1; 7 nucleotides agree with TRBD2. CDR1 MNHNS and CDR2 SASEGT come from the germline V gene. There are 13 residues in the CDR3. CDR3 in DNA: TGTGCCAGCAGCGAAGCAGGGAGGGATGAGCAGTTCATC. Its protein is CASSEAGRDEQFI.

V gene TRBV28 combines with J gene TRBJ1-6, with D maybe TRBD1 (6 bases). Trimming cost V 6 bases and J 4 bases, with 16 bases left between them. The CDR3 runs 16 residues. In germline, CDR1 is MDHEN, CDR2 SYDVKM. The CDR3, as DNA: TGTGCCAGCAGCCAACCCGGGACACAGTATAATTCACCCCTCCACTTT. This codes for CASSQPGTQYNSPLHF.